The 8 T cell receptor beta chains presented below share a single source sample, sequenced in a study of graft-versus-host responses after intestinal transplantation. Sequencing was performed with immunoSEQ multiplex PCR; in TCRdb, only in-frame clones are kept and a portion is missing. The sample has around 70,000 clones; roughly 90% are singletons. These receptors have no identified antigens. Sequencing was performed on unstimulated CD8+ T cells sorted from spleen or lymph node cells, taken before intestinal transplant. These receptor sequences come from a human donor who received an intestinal transplant.

This chain uses TRBV7-8 with TRBJ1-5, with no clear D. This CDR3 contains 15 residues. Trimming took 6 bases from V and 4 from J, leaving 16 bases between them. From germline, CDR1 is SGHVS and CDR2 FQNEAQ. The CDR3 DNA sequence: TGTGCCAGCAGTCGGACCTGGCGGAGGAATCAGCCCCAGCATTTT. Translated, it gives CASSRTWRRNQPQHF.

The rearrangement links TRBV29-1 to TRBJ2-3, with D possibly TRBD2 on 6 matching bases. In germline, CDR1 is SQVTM, CDR2 ANQGSEA. Trimming left V 4 bases short and J 4 bases short, with 12 bases between. CDR3 length: 13 amino acids. CDR3: CSVALGGADTQYF. CDR3 in DNA: TGCAGCGTTGCCCTCGGCGGGGCAGATACGCAGTATTTT.

The gene calls are TRBV28 and TRBJ2-5, with D perhaps matching TRBD1 (6 bases). Germline V gene sequence: CDR1 MDHEN, CDR2 SYDVKM. The V end was cut by 3 bases, the J end by 5 bases, with 10 bases between. The CDR3 has 13 amino acids. CDR3 coding DNA: TGTGCCAGCAGTTTGGAGAGGGGGGAGACCCAGTACTTC. It specifies CASSLERGETQYF.

The chain couples TRBV14 to TRBJ1-1, with TRBD1 matching 7 bases. CDR3 size: 13 residues. After removal of 6 bases from V and 1 base from J, the junction contained 2 bases not matched to a gene. Germline loops: CDR1 SGHDN, CDR2 FVKESK. CDR3 DNA sequence: TGTGCCAGCAGACAGGGGCAGAACACTGAAGCTTTCTTT. Its protein is CASRQGQNTEAFF.

The chain couples TRBV5-1 to TRBJ2-5, with 7 bases lining up with TRBD1. This CDR3 contains 14 residues. V was clipped by 7 bases and J by 2 bases; unmatched bases: 8. Germline CDR1 reads SGHRS; CDR2 reads YFSETQ. CDR3 coding DNA: TGCGCCAGCCACACAGGGGATTGGCAAGAGACCCAGTACTTC. Amino acid sequence: CASHTGDWQETQYF.

The chain has TRBV7-8 and TRBJ2-7; D possibly corresponds to TRBD2 (6 bases). V lost 4 bases to trimming and J lost 3 bases, with 10 bases between them. This CDR3 has 13 residues. CDR1 and CDR2 from the germline V gene are SGHVS and FQNEAQ. The CDR3 loop is CASSSTSRYEQYF. In DNA, the CDR3 is TGTGCCAGCAGCTCCACTAGCCGCTACGAGCAGTACTTC.

The chain couples TRBV9 to TRBJ1-1; a possible D gene is TRBD1 (5 bases). CDR3 length: 15 residues. Trimming took 0 bases from V and 3 from J, leaving 12 bases between them. Per the germline V gene, CDR1 is SGDLS and CDR2 is YYNGEE. DNA of the CDR3: TGTGCCAGCAGCGTAGAGGCGGGGACTCACACTGAAGCTTTCTTT. Residues: CASSVEAGTHTEAFF.

The rearrangement links TRBV5-1 to TRBJ1-1; no clear D gene. From germline, CDR1 is SGHRS and CDR2 YFSETQ. The CDR3 sequence is 13 residues long. The ends were cut back, 7 bases at V and 3 bases at J, with 13 bases in the middle. The DNA of the CDR3 is TGCGCCAGCTCCTTGGGTCGTTACACTGAAGCTTTCTTT. Its protein is CASSLGRYTEAFF.